This T cell receptor (beta chain) was obtained from a study of cytomegalovirus exposure and HLA in healthy donors. For the study at large: Some 200 million T cells yielded 100 million or so unique TCR beta sequences, as an earlier analysis found.

There are a few counts of this clone. Germline is not matched at one junction end, which may reflect a read error. PCR employed 60 Vbeta and 13 Jbeta primers. Produced via immunoSEQ multiplex PCR; TCRdb's table is partial and in-frame only. The sample carries 80,000 or so clones, roughly 64% recorded once. CDR1 and CDR2 (germline): SEHNR, FQNEAQ (reference sequence). This CDR3 has 12 residues. The TCR was taken from a man under 40 in good health and CMV-seropositive. The V and J genes are TRBV7-9 and TRBJ1-5; tentative D call: TRBD1 (5 bases). The source material was PBMCs. The CDR3 region is CSSSRGEGTQHF. The CDR3 DNA reads TGTTCCAGCAGCCGCGGGGAGGGGACCCAGCATTTT.